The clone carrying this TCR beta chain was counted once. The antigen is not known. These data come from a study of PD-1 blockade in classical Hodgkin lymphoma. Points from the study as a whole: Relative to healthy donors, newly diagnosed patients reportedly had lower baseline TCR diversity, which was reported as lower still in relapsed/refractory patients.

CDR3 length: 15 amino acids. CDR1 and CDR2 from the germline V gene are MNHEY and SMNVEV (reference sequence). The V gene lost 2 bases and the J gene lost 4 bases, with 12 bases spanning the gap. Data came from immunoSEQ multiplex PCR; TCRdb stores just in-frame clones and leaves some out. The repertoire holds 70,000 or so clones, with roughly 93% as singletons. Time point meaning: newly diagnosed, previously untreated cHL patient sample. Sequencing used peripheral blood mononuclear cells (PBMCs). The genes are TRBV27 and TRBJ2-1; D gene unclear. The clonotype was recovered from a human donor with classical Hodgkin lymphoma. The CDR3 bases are TGTGCCAGCAGTTTAGGAGCCACCATATACAATGAGCAGTTCTTC. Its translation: CASSLGATIYNEQFF.